This TCR beta chain was recovered during a study of molecular identifiers for immune sequencing clone quantification. The germline V gene has CDR1 GTSNPN and CDR2 SVGIG (reference sequence). Trimming pared 3 bases from V and 7 bases from J, leaving 13 bases between. The CDR3 extends over 12 amino acids. With listed TCR primers and previously described methods, bulk TCR libraries were prepared. TCRdb itself ran the PCR reads through MiXCR, one entry per CDR3 protein. The sample consists of about 500,000 distinct CDR3 sequences, about a quarter of them appearing once. The V gene is TRBV30, the J gene TRBJ2-7; tentative D call: TRBD2 (6 bases). Material for sequencing was naive CD8+ T cells from blood, with Jurkat cell RNA spiked in. The subset: FACS-sorted CD8+CD4-CCR7+CD45RA+ naive T cells. The receptor's source is a human donor in good health. Some libraries in this study had Jurkat cell RNA spiked in. CDR3 loop: CAWSLREEEQYF. The CDR3 coding sequence is TGTGCCTGGAGCCTCAGGGAGGAGGAGCAGTACTTC.